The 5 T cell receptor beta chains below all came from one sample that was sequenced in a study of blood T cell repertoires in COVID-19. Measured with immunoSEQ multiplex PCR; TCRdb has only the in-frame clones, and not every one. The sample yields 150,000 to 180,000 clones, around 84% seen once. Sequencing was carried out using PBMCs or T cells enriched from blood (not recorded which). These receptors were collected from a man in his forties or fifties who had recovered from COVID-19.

The CDR3 loop reads CASSQAGRGREKLFF. In nucleotides, the CDR3 is TGTGCCAGCAGCCAAGCCGGTAGGGGGCGAGAAAAACTGTTTTTT. The chain combines TRBV3-1 (or the pseudogene TRBV3-2) with TRBJ1-4; 7 nucleotides match TRBD1. The J segment lost 8 bases and the V segment lost 1 base, leaving 7 bases of the junction unmatched. The CDR3 totals 15 residues. Germline V CDR1 and CDR2: LGHDT, YNNKEL (reference sequence).

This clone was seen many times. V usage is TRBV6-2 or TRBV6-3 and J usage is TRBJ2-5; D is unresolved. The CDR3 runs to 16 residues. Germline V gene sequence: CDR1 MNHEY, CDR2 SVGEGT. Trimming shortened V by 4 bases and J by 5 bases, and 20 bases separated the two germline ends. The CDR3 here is CASSSHSESLRETQYF. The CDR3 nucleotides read TGTGCCAGCAGTTCCCACTCCGAATCCTTGCGGGAGACCCAGTACTTC.

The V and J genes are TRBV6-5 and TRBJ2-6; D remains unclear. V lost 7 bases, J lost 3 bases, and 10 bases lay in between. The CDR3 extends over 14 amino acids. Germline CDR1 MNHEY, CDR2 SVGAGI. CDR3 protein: CASKVTGGANVLTF. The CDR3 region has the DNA TGTGCCAGCAAAGTCACGGGTGGGGCCAACGTCCTGACTTTC.

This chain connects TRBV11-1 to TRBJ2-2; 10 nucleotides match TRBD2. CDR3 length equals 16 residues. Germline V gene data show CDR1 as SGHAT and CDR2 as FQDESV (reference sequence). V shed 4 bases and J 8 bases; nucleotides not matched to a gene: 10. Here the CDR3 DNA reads TGTGCCAGCAGCTCAACCCCCCCGACTAGCGGGGGGGAGCTGTTTTTT. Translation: CASSSTPPTSGGELFF.

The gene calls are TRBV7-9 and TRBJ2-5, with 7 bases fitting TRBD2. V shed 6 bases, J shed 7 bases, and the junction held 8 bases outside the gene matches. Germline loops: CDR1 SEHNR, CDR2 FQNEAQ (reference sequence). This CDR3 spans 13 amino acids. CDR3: CASRSAGVGTQYF. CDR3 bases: TGTGCCAGCAGGTCCGCGGGGGTGGGGACCCAGTACTTC.